These 24 T cell receptor beta chains originate from one sample sequenced in a study of liver allograft versus peripheral blood T cells. In the study overall: Transplanted livers held T cell receptor repertoires, and these were compared with repertoires in recipients' peripheral blood.

TCRdb used MiXCR to reprocess the reads, holding one entry per CDR3 protein. The sample includes several thousand distinct CDR3 sequences, around 17% of them seen just once. The receptors derive from a human patient who had a liver transplant. The graft donor may be the source of some T cells.

By sample fraction, this clonotype is medium-sized. The rearrangement links TRBV5-6 to TRBJ1-5; TRBD1 agrees at 7 bases. Germline V gene sequence: CDR1 SGHDT, CDR2 YYEEEE. The V and J ends lost 3 bases and 8 bases, in that order; junction bases with no gene match: 11. This CDR3 comprises 15 residues. CDR3 region: CASSSPLTGDKPQHF. For the CDR3, the DNA is TGTGCCAGCAGCTCCCCCCTAACAGGGGATAAGCCCCAGCATTTT.

The rearrangement links TRBV20-1 to TRBJ1-4; D is unresolved. Trimming stripped 3 bases from V and 7 bases from J, with 3 bases between. The CDR3 loop spans 10 amino acids. Germline CDR1 and CDR2: DFQATT and SNEGSKA (reference sequence). CDR3 DNA: TGCAGTGCTAGTCGTGAAAAACTGTTTTTT. This translates into CSASREKLFF.

Only a few counts were recorded for this clonotype. The chain couples TRBV7-9 to TRBJ1-2; TRBD1 aligns across 8 bases. This CDR3 has 14 amino acids. Per the germline V gene, CDR1 is SEHNR and CDR2 is FQNEAQ (reference sequence). The V gene end was trimmed by 1 base and the J gene end by 9 bases; junction bases not matched to a gene: 7. Here the CDR3 DNA reads TGTGCCAGCAGCTTAGTTCAGGGGGCAGGGAGCTACACCTTC. Amino acids: CASSLVQGAGSYTF.

V and J are TRBV24-1 and TRBJ1-2; D not certain. CDR1 and CDR2 from the germline V gene are KGHDR and SFDVKD. The CDR3 contains 12 residues. V was trimmed by 3 bases and J by 4 bases, leaving 5 bases between them. The CDR3 DNA reads TGTGCCACCAGTGATGCCAGCTATGGCTACACCTTC. It translates to CATSDASYGYTF.

The V call is TRBV30, the J call TRBJ1-2; D gene unclear. Trimming left V 0 bases short and J 7 bases short, with 15 bases between. Germline V lookup: CDR1 GTSNPN, CDR2 SVGIG (reference sequence). The CDR3 is made up of 14 amino acids. The chain's CDR3 is CAWSVPRFRGGYTF. CDR3 in DNA: TGTGCCTGGAGTGTTCCCCGGTTCCGGGGTGGCTACACCTTC.

This clonotype was seen many times. This chain joins TRBV20-1 and TRBJ1-2; 8 nucleotides align to TRBD1. This CDR3 region has 17 residues. Germline V gene data show CDR1 as DFQATT and CDR2 as SNEGSKA (reference sequence). Trimming at V came to 6 bases and at J to 0 bases, leaving 15 bases not matched to a gene. The CDR3 region is CSAYPPGQAPSNYGYTF. In nucleotides, the CDR3 is TGCAGTGCCTACCCCCCGGGACAGGCGCCTTCTAACTATGGCTACACCTTC.

About this clonotype: This may stem from a read error, because a much larger clone lies one nucleotide away. This chain joins TRBV6-5 and TRBJ1-1, with TRBD1 as a possible D gene (6 bases). V was pared by 2 bases and J by 4 bases, with 8 bases between. Germline V gene data show CDR1 as MNHEY and CDR2 as SVGAGI. The CDR3 loop spans 13 amino acids. The CDR3 loop reads CASSYAGATEAFF. CDR3 nucleotides: TGTGCCAGCAGTTACGCGGGGGCCACTGAAGCTTTCTTT.

CDR3 protein: CASSPTVSTEAFF. The CDR3 DNA reads as TGTGCCAGCAGCCCGACAGTAAGCACTGAAGCTTTCTTT. The chain combines TRBV7-9 with TRBJ1-1; maybe TRBD1 (5 bases). V lost 5 bases and J 4 bases, leaving 11 bases between the germline ends. This CDR3 is 13 amino acids long. Germline lookup yields CDR1 SEHNR and CDR2 FQNEAQ (reference sequence).

This CDR3 is CATRTGLNTEAFF. The CDR3 nucleotides are TGTGCCACCCGGACAGGGTTAAACACTGAAGCTTTCTTT. The V call is TRBV6-1, the J call TRBJ1-1; the match to TRBD1 covers 8 bases. Per germline, CDR1 MNHNS and CDR2 SASEGT. The length of the CDR3 is 13 residues. The trim removed 10 bases at V and 2 bases at J, leaving 6 bases unmatched.

By share of the sample, this clonotype is medium-sized (0.01 to 0.1%). J is TRBJ2-2 and V is TRBV15, with 8 bases identical to TRBD1. The CDR3 length is 16 residues. Germline trimming cut 0 bases from V and 6 bases from J; bases unmatched to any gene: 6. Germline CDR1 reads LNHNV; CDR2 reads YYDKDF (reference sequence). Here the CDR3 reads CATSRDNRGVPGELFF. In DNA form, the CDR3 reads TGTGCCACCAGCAGAGATAACAGGGGGGTCCCCGGGGAGCTGTTTTTT.

CDR3 nucleotides: TGCGCCAGCAGTGAGTCTACAGGGGGACCCCAGCATTTT. Protein: CASSESTGGPQHF. The genes are TRBV10-2 and TRBJ1-5, with 8 positions matching TRBD1. Per germline, CDR1 WSHSY and CDR2 SAAADI. CDR3 size: 13 residues. With V trimmed by 0 bases and J by 10 bases, 2 bases remained unmatched.

This clonotype is medium-sized (0.01 to 0.1%). This chain joins TRBV7-2 and TRBJ1-2, with no clear D. This CDR3 is 14 amino acids long. CDR1 is SGHTA, CDR2 FQGNSA, per germline. Trimming removed 5 bases at V and 3 bases at J, with 13 bases between. In nucleotides, the CDR3 is TGTGCCAGCAGCAGGGAAACGGTGTACTATGGCTACACCTTC. As protein: CASSRETVYYGYTF. The whole variable domain, remainder taken from reference TRBV7-2 and TRBJ1-2, is GAGVSQSPSNKVTEKGKDVELRCDPISGHTALYWYRQSLGQGLEFLIYFQGNSAPDKSGLPSDRFSAERTGGSVSTLTIQRTQQEDSAVYLCASSRETVYYGYTFGSGTRLTVV.

By its share, this clonotype is medium-sized. The chain combines TRBV18 with TRBJ1-6; D unclear. The CDR3 is 16 amino acids. V shed 2 bases and J shed 4 bases, with 12 bases lying between them. Per the germline V gene, CDR1 is KGHSH and CDR2 is LQKENI. CDR3 nucleotide sequence: TGTGCCAGCTCACCAACGGCTCGCCTTTATAATTCACCCCTCCACTTT. It specifies CASSPTARLYNSPLHF.

Details on this clonotype: A read error is possible here, since a much larger clone lies one base away. This chain links TRBV7-9 with TRBJ1-2; a weak D match, TRBD1 (6 bases). Germline CDR1 is SEHNR and CDR2 is FQNEAQ (reference sequence). CDR3 size: 13 residues. The CDR3 region has the DNA TGTGCCGGCAGCTTAGGGACAAGTACTGGCTACACCTTC. Protein: CAGSLGTSTGYTF. The full variable domain, rest sourced from reference TRBV7-9 and TRBJ1-2, is DTGVSQNPRHKITKRGQNVTFRCDPISEHNRLYWYRQTLGQGPEFLTYFQNEAQLEKSRLLSDRFSAERPKGSFSTLEIQRTEQGDSAMYLCAGSLGTSTGYTFGSGTRLTVV.

In its sample, this clonotype ranks as medium-sized. V gene TRBV11-2 combines with J gene TRBJ1-1, with D perhaps TRBD1 (5 bases). V lost 6 bases and J 2 bases, leaving 16 bases between the germline ends. This CDR3 has 15 residues. Germline assignment: CDR1 SGHAT and CDR2 FQNNGV. Here the CDR3 reads CASSTAWGKNTEAFF. The CDR3 bases are TGTGCCAGCAGTACCGCCTGGGGGAAAAACACTGAAGCTTTCTTT.

The chain is built from TRBV20-1 and TRBJ2-7, with 7 bases matching TRBD1. The CDR3 is 14 amino acids. J was trimmed by 9 bases and V by 0 bases; bases with no gene match: 11. Germline V gene data show CDR1 as DFQATT and CDR2 as SNEGSKA (reference sequence). The CDR3: CSAREGTATSWQYF. The CDR3, as DNA: TGCAGTGCTAGAGAAGGGACAGCTACGAGTTGGCAGTACTTC.

J is TRBJ1-1 and V is TRBV5-1; D gene ambiguous. CDR1 and CDR2 (germline): SGHRS, YFSETQ. The length of the CDR3 is 13 residues. Between the trimmed V and J ends, which lost 4 bases and 7 bases, there was a span of 14 bases. The CDR3 spells CASSPGRWSEAFF. CDR3 DNA: TGCGCCAGCAGCCCCGGCCGCTGGAGTGAAGCTTTCTTT.

By share, this clonotype counts as medium-sized (0.01 to 0.1%). V and J are TRBV18 and TRBJ1-5, with 7 bases fitting TRBD1. J gave up 4 bases and V 4 bases, and 4 bases lay outside the gene matches. Germline CDR1 reads KGHSH; CDR2 reads LQKENI. This CDR3 contains 14 residues. CDR3 bases: TGTGCCAGCTCACAGGGACAGCGGAATCAGCCCCAGCATTTT. This gives the protein CASSQGQRNQPQHF.

By proportion, this clonotype is medium-sized. The chain recombines TRBV10-3 with TRBJ1-2; 9 nucleotides align to TRBD1. The CDR3 covers 13 residues. The germline V gene encodes CDR1 ENHRY and CDR2 SYGVKD. Trimming took 6 bases from V and 6 from J; bases not matched to a gene: 5. The CDR3 DNA reads as TGTGCCATCAGGGGGGACAGGGTTGATGGCTACACCTTC. This sequence encodes CAIRGDRVDGYTF.

This clonotype qualifies as medium-sized. V usage is TRBV29-1 and J usage is TRBJ1-2, with a weak D call TRBD1 (6 bases). The CDR3 is made up of 10 amino acids. V dropped 3 bases and J dropped 11 bases, with 10 bases sitting between them. Germline V gene data show CDR1 as SQVTM and CDR2 as ANQGSEA. In DNA form, the CDR3 reads TGCAGCGTTGAGGCAGGGGCATACACCTTC. Its translation is CSVEAGAYTF.

Relative to its sample, this clonotype is medium-sized (0.01 to 0.1%). This sequence joins TRBV19 and TRBJ1-1, with 8 positions matching TRBD1. From germline, CDR1 is LNHDA and CDR2 SQIVND (reference sequence). The CDR3 has 16 residues. V dropped 1 base and J dropped 0; count of bases not matched to a gene: 4. DNA for the CDR3: TGTGCCAGTAGTATAGGGACAGGGAATGTGAACACTGAAGCTTTCTTT. The encoded protein is CASSIGTGNVNTEAFF.

V usage is TRBV20-1 and J usage is TRBJ1-1; D unclear. The CDR3 is 12 amino acids. CDR1 is DFQATT and CDR2 is SNEGSKA in the germline V gene (reference sequence). Trimming pared 4 bases from V and 4 bases from J, leaving 10 bases between. This CDR3 reads CSAIERGTEAFF. CDR3 nucleotides: TGCAGTGCTATTGAAAGAGGCACTGAAGCTTTCTTT.

In this sample, this clonotype turned up a few times. The V call is TRBV12-3 or TRBV12-4, the J call TRBJ1-5; D unclear. V was pared by 3 bases and J by 6 bases, with 9 bases between. The CDR3 sequence is 13 residues long. CDR3 DNA sequence: TGTGCCAGCAGTTTCACGTCCGGTCAGCCCCAGCATTTT. It encodes CASSFTSGQPQHF.

The table lists this clonotype with a count of one. Being one base from a much bigger clone, this may be a read error. The rearrangement joins TRBV6-2 or TRBV6-3 to TRBJ1-6, with D uncertain. This CDR3 region has 14 residues. Per germline, CDR1 MNHEY and CDR2 SVGEGT. The chain's CDR3 is CASSPITVRSRLHF. CDR3 nucleotides: TGTGCCAGCAGCCCCATTACAGTTCGTTCACGCCTCCACTTT.